Listed below are T cell receptor beta chains from one sample, sequenced in a study of blood T cell repertoires in COVID-19. Libraries were prepared by immunoSEQ multiplex PCR; TCRdb keeps only in-frame clonotypes and omits some of them. The profile shows around 100,000 clones, more than 80% of them singletons. Sequencing was performed on peripheral blood. All receptors derive from a human donor in a cohort sampled during active COVID-19. The CDR3 runs from the conserved cysteine through the conserved F or W.

v_call,cdr3_length,j_call,cdr3_aa
TRBV10-1,15,TRBJ1-1,CASSEGLQGNTEAFF
TRBV18,14,TRBJ1-1,CASSLPPQVTEAFF
TRBV6-1,18,TRBJ2-3,CASSELASGGTSTDTQYF
TRBV21-1,13,TRBJ2-5,CASSLGGKETQYF
TRBV6-6,17,TRBJ2-5,CASSRLDLLSLQETQYF
TRBV5-1,17,TRBJ1-1,CASSPSGTGGVNTEAFF
TRBV5-1,20,TRBJ2-1,CASSLASSGGANLRKDEQFF
TRBV5-6,14,TRBJ1-1,CASSLWAGGTEAFF
TRBV6-1,15,TRBJ2-3,CASSESGVPTDTQYF
TRBV5-8,14,TRBJ1-3,CASSLWASGNTIYF
TRBV19,16,TRBJ2-2,CASNSLRGSRTGELFF
TRBV9,14,TRBJ2-7,CASSTPSGGKEQYF
TRBV19,14,TRBJ2-1,CASKAEGGRYEQFF
TRBV7-9,14,TRBJ2-5,CASSSTTPVQTQYF
TRBV11-2,14,TRBJ2-1,CASSPSGGYNEQFF
TRBV10-2,17,TRBJ2-3,CASSESRGQGSTDTQYF
TRBV12-3/TRBV12-4,12,TRBJ1-1,CASSPMGGRAFF
TRBV19,19,TRBJ2-7,CASSIRPLPTGVYPYEQYF
TRBV27,16,TRBJ2-6,CASSPRLSSGANVLTF
TRBV4-1,15,TRBJ2-7,CASSHQASGAYEQYF